This T cell receptor beta chain was identified in a study of regulatory T cells in long-lasting Graves disease. The study, taken as a whole, reports: TRBV28 was favored in persistent disease, as were TRBJ1-2 and TRBJ2-5.

Arm-PCR with iRepertoire HTBI primers amplified the CDR3 regions for these TCR beta libraries. TCRdb re-called the multiplex PCR reads with MiXCR, one entry per CDR3 protein. This sample has under 500,000 distinct CDR3 sequences; about 17% occur once, and the top ten carry about 10%. In its sample, this clonotype was seen many times. What it recognizes is unknown. Stated time point: newly diagnosed GD, antithyroid drugs for less than 3 months. Researchers made the TCR library from RNA that was extracted from PBMCs. V gave up 10 bases and J gave up 7 bases; unmatched junction bases: 12. The CDR3 has 14 amino acids. Germline assignment: CDR1 SNHLY and CDR2 FYNNEI. These data were also filed under a second study, of T cells in Graves' hyperthyroidism and ophthalmopathy. In that study: In the blood, most expanded thyroid clonotypes above 0.001 appeared as well.

This receptor was taken from a woman aged 25-40 years with Graves disease. The sequencing here drew on peripheral blood mononuclear cells (PBMCs), taken at new diagnosis, from a patient treated with antithyroid drugs. J is TRBJ2-1 and V is TRBV2, with 8 bases identical to TRBD2. The CDR3 sequence is CATASRTSRNEQFF. Written as DNA, the CDR3 is TGTGCCACCGCCTCGAGGACTAGCCGTAATGAGCAGTTCTTC.